This T cell receptor beta chain was sequenced for a study of T cell responses to AZD1222 COVID-19 vaccine. Study observations and caveats: Once two AZD1222 doses were given, Spike-specific TCR breadth and depth went up. Unmutated variant regions reportedly attract nearly half of all spike-specific TCRs. White British donors predominated, females outnumbered males, and clonal diversity was possibly underestimated.

Notes on this clone: The target antigen is unknown. Other DNA sequences from this sample encode an identical CDR3 as well.

Per germline, CDR1 SGHRS and CDR2 YFSETQ. The germline V and J ends were trimmed by 0 bases and 6 bases, with 7 bases remaining between them. The CDR3 totals 13 residues. The protocol was immunoSEQ multiplex PCR, while the TCRdb copy is restricted to in-frame clones and leaves out a portion. The table records 100,000 to 150,000 clones, 93% of them present only once. Sequenced here: peripheral blood, sampled on day 0 of AZD1222 vaccination. The receptor comes from an adult in good health. This chain connects TRBV5-1 to TRBJ1-5; maybe TRBD1 (5 bases). The CDR3 sequence: CASSLEGTQPQHF. CDR3 nucleotide sequence: TGCGCCAGCAGCTTGGAGGGGACTCAGCCCCAGCATTTT.